This note documents a single T cell receptor beta chain sequence. The sample comes from a study of T cells in Graves' hyperthyroidism and ophthalmopathy. Amplified TCR beta CDR3 regions derived from RNA transcripts. Initially, a first-round RT-PCR of the TCR CDR3 employed the HTBI primer set. MiXCR was run by TCRdb on the multiplex PCR reads, yielding one entry per CDR3 protein. The table shows about 580,000 distinct CDR3 sequences, with about 15% occurring only once. Germline values: CDR1 SGHTA, CDR2 FQGNSA. V gave up 1 base and J gave up 3 bases, with 4 bases separating them. This CDR3 comprises 13 residues.

Sequencing input: blood. The sequence was collected from a woman under 40 with Graves' hyperthyroidism that later progressed to Graves' ophthalmopathy. V is TRBV7-2 and J is TRBJ1-3; no reliable D call. CDR3 nucleotide sequence: TGTGCCAGCAGCTTAGTTAATGGAAACACCATATATTTT. Protein sequence: CASSLVNGNTIYF.